This T cell receptor (beta chain) was captured in a study of T cells in Graves' hyperthyroidism and ophthalmopathy. The V and J ends lost 1 base and 6 bases, in that order; junction bases with no gene match: 9. The germline gives CDR1 SGHTA, CDR2 FQGNSA. The CDR3 has 16 amino acids. Amplified regions were TCR beta CDR3 sequences from RNA transcripts. The HTBI primer set was used in a first-round RT-PCR of the TCR CDR3. Via MiXCR, TCRdb re-called the multiplex PCR reads, giving one row per CDR3 protein. Altogether fewer than 600,000 distinct CDR3 sequences are present, about 15% being singletons, with the ten largest covering around a sixth. Broader study findings: In the blood, most expanded thyroid clonotypes above 0.001 appeared as well.

Comments on this clonotype: The target antigen is unknown.

The hyperthyroidism patients had all been newly diagnosed, and their disease duration was under 2 months. Their ages ranged from 18 to 65 years. Based on clinical symptoms, serum thyroxine and TRAb, thyroid ultrasound and orbital computed tomography, diagnoses were reached. The chain has TRBV7-2 and TRBJ2-5; 9 bases are a match to TRBD2. The clonotype originates from a woman under 30 with Graves' hyperthyroidism. The specimen sequenced was blood. The CDR3 spells CASSLEGGRAGKTQYF. The CDR3 DNA reads TGTGCCAGCAGCTTAGAGGGCGGGAGGGCAGGGAAGACCCAGTACTTC. The whole variable domain, remainder taken from reference TRBV7-2 and TRBJ2-5, is GAGVSQSPSNKVTEKGKDVELRCDPISGHTALYWYRQSLGQGLEFLIYFQGNSAPDKSGLPSDRFSAERTGGSVSTLTIQRTQQEDSAVYLCASSLEGGRAGKTQYFGPGTRLLVL.